These 24 T cell receptor beta chains were sequenced from one sample in a study of blood T cell repertoires in COVID-19. Libraries were prepared by immunoSEQ multiplex PCR; TCRdb keeps only in-frame clonotypes and omits some of them. The sample consists of about 350,000 clones, more than 70% of them appearing once. The sample consisted of PBMCs or T cells enriched from blood (not recorded which). These receptors all stem from a woman between 25 and 40 years old who had been exposed to COVID-19.

V usage is TRBV28 and J usage is TRBJ1-1; 11 bases line up with TRBD1. V was pared by 6 bases and J by 1 base, with 7 bases of the junction left unmatched. Germline values: CDR1 MDHEN, CDR2 SYDVKM. The CDR3 sequence is 16 residues long. The CDR3 DNA sequence: TGTGCCAGCAGCAACGGACAGGGGGCTCCGAACACTGAAGCTTTCTTT. Its protein product is CASSNGQGAPNTEAFF. Filled out from reference TRBV28 and TRBJ1-1, the complete variable domain reads DVKVTQSSRYLVKRTGEKVFLECVQDMDHENMFWYRQDPGLGLRLIYFSYDVKMKEKGDIPEGYSVSREKKERFSLILESASTNQTSMYLCASSNGQGAPNTEAFFGQGTRLTVV.

A single count supports this clone. This chain joins TRBV28 and TRBJ2-2; 12 bases align to TRBD2. In germline, CDR1 is MDHEN, CDR2 SYDVKM. The CDR3 covers 19 residues. With V trimmed by 3 bases and J by 5 bases, 13 bases remained unmatched. The CDR3 loop is CASSFPRRLAGVGTGELFF. The CDR3 DNA sequence: TGTGCCAGCAGTTTCCCACGAAGACTAGCGGGAGTGGGGACCGGGGAGCTGTTTTTT. Complete variable domain (other parts from reference TRBV28 and TRBJ2-2): DVKVTQSSRYLVKRTGEKVFLECVQDMDHENMFWYRQDPGLGLRLIYFSYDVKMKEKGDIPEGYSVSREKKERFSLILESASTNQTSMYLCASSFPRRLAGVGTGELFFGEGSRLTVL.

The V call is TRBV7-9, the J call TRBJ2-7; D may be TRBD2 (6 bases). Germline CDR1 SEHNR, CDR2 FQNEAQ (reference sequence). V was pared by 5 bases and J by 3 bases, with 17 bases between. The CDR3 totals 15 residues. As DNA, the CDR3 is TGTGCCAGCAGCCCGACTGTTAGCGGAGTCTACGAGCAGTACTTC. Its translation: CASSPTVSGVYEQYF.

This rearrangement joins TRBV11-3 to TRBJ2-1; the D gene is possibly TRBD2 (6 bases). With 5 bases removed from V and 8 bases from J, the gap between germline ends came to 16 bases. Germline values: CDR1 SGHNT, CDR2 YENEEA. The CDR3 sequence is 14 residues long. This CDR3 reads CASSPSGSRDEQFF. The CDR3 DNA follows: TGTGCCAGCAGCCCGTCCGGGAGTAGGGATGAGCAGTTCTTC.

The rearrangement links TRBV5-1 to TRBJ2-7; 7 bases are shared with TRBD1. The CDR3 is 15 residues long. The trim removed 4 bases at V and 2 bases at J, leaving 9 bases unmatched. The germline V gene encodes CDR1 SGHRS and CDR2 YFSETQ. The CDR3 sequence is CASSPPEQGTYEQYF. CDR3 bases: TGCGCCAGCAGCCCCCCCGAACAGGGGACCTACGAGCAGTACTTC.

The gene calls are TRBV23-1 and TRBJ2-1, with 7 bases that match TRBD2. TRBV23-1 is classed as an ORF, of uncertain function. The CDR3 runs to 20 residues. Losses at the gene ends were 4 bases for V and 0 bases for J; bases not matched to a gene: 18. CDR3 nucleotide sequence: TGCGCCAGCAGTCCCGGAAGGGGCCCAGGGAGGGGATACTCCTACAATGAGCAGTTCTTC. Protein product: CASSPGRGPGRGYSYNEQFF.

The genes are TRBV7-6 and TRBJ1-2, with TRBD1 identical over 7 bases. The CDR3 extends over 13 amino acids. Germline V gene lookup returns CDR1 SGHVS and CDR2 FNYEAQ. Trimming removed 3 bases from V and 7 bases from J; junction bases left unmatched: 5. The CDR3 spells CASSFQGGVGYTF. CDR3 sequence (DNA): TGTGCCAGCAGCTTCCAAGGGGGCGTTGGCTACACCTTC. Full variable domain (outside the CDR3, taken from reference TRBV7-6 and TRBJ1-2): GAGVSQSPRYKVTKRGQDVALRCDPISGHVSLYWYRQALGQGPEFLTYFNYEAQQDKSGLPNDRFSAERPEGSISTLTIQRTEQRDSAMYRCASSFQGGVGYTFGSGTRLTVV.

CDR3 in amino acids: CASSLRRGNTEAFF. DNA for the CDR3: TGCGCCAGCAGCTTACGGAGGGGGAACACTGAAGCTTTCTTT. The rearrangement links TRBV5-1 to TRBJ1-1; D possibly corresponds to TRBD1 (5 bases). The CDR3 consists of 14 residues. CDR1 SGHRS and CDR2 YFSETQ come from the germline V gene. The V and J ends lost 2 bases and 1 base respectively, with 9 bases between them.

This clone has more than one count but fewer than ten. V and J are TRBV5-6 and TRBJ2-7; a possible D gene is TRBD1 (5 bases). CDR1 SGHDT and CDR2 YYEEEE come from the germline V gene. V was shortened by 2 bases and J by 6 bases, with 12 bases between the two germline ends. The CDR3 runs to 13 residues. CDR3: CASSFQGWSEQYF. CDR3 nucleotide sequence: TGTGCCAGCAGCTTTCAGGGTTGGAGCGAGCAGTACTTC.

The gene calls are TRBV6-2 or TRBV6-3 and TRBJ1-2; D gene unclear. V was shortened by 5 bases and J by 4 bases, with 8 bases between the two germline ends. This CDR3 has 12 residues. Germline V gene lookup returns CDR1 MNHEY and CDR2 SVGEGT. CDR3 loop: CASSLRLYGYTF. CDR3 in DNA: TGTGCCAGCAGTCTCCGTCTCTATGGCTACACCTTC.

The CDR3 is CASSQEKTGYRGEQFF. In DNA form, the CDR3 reads TGCGCCAGCAGCCAAGAGAAGACAGGGTATCGGGGTGAGCAGTTCTTC. This chain links TRBV4-1 with TRBJ2-1; 7 bases line up with TRBD1. Trimming at V came to 0 bases and at J to 9 bases, leaving 11 bases not matched to a gene. The CDR3 is 16 amino acids. Germline V lookup: CDR1 MGHRA, CDR2 YSYEKL.

This clone turned up a few times. The CDR3 bases are TGTGCCAGCAGTGCCCAGGGGCTACACACTGAAGCTTTCTTT. Protein sequence: CASSAQGLHTEAFF. V and J are TRBV6-4 and TRBJ1-1; a weak D match, TRBD1 (6 bases). The CDR3 is made up of 14 amino acids. Germline CDR1 and CDR2: MRHNA and SNTAGT. V dropped 4 bases and J dropped 3 bases, with 12 bases sitting between them.

The chain joins TRBV5-1 to TRBJ2-2, with a tentative D call TRBD1 (5 bases). V gave up 0 bases and J gave up 3 bases, with 9 bases separating them. The CDR3 is 15 amino acids. Per the germline V gene, CDR1 is SGHRS and CDR2 is YFSETQ. CDR3 nucleotide sequence: TGCGCCAGCAGCTTGGGGACAATAGACACCGGGGAGCTGTTTTTT. This translates into CASSLGTIDTGELFF.

The count of this clone is one. The V and J genes are TRBV27 and TRBJ1-5; 8 nucleotides align to TRBD1. This CDR3 is built from 15 residues. Germline V gene sequence: CDR1 MNHEY, CDR2 SMNVEV (reference sequence). The trim removed 6 bases at V and 0 bases at J, leaving 4 bases unmatched. DNA for the CDR3: TGTGCCAGCAGAGACAGGGGCTATAGCAATCAGCCCCAGCATTTT. This translates into CASRDRGYSNQPQHF.

The V and J genes are TRBV28 and TRBJ2-3; D is undetermined. In germline, CDR1 is MDHEN, CDR2 SYDVKM. The V and J ends lost 3 bases and 2 bases respectively, with 18 bases between them. The CDR3 is 17 amino acids. In nucleotides, the CDR3 is TGTGCCAGCAGTTTGTTCGGGTCAGACCCTATCACAGATACGCAGTATTTT. This codes for CASSLFGSDPITDTQYF.

The V gene is TRBV6-5, the J gene TRBJ1-2, with D possibly TRBD1 on 6 matching bases. This CDR3 region has 15 residues. The V end was cut by 6 bases, the J end by 7 bases, with 21 bases between. The germline V gene has CDR1 MNHEY and CDR2 SVGAGI. CDR3 sequence (DNA): TGTGCCAGCAGAAACTCGGCAGGGGAAGTCGGTGGCTACACCTTC. This encodes CASRNSAGEVGGYTF.

The chain links TRBV19 to TRBJ1-1; weak D call: TRBD1 (6 bases). CDR1 is LNHDA and CDR2 is SQIVND in the germline V gene (reference sequence). The CDR3 is 17 residues long. V dropped 3 bases and J dropped 3 bases, with 20 bases sitting between them. The CDR3 DNA reads as TGTGCCAGTAGTATCAGGCTCGGGGGGCGTATGGACACTGAAGCTTTCTTT. It yields the protein CASSIRLGGRMDTEAFF.

A single count supports this clone. The chain joins TRBV28 to TRBJ2-2, with D possibly TRBD1 on 6 matching bases. The CDR3 length is 17 residues. Trimming took 6 bases from V and 0 from J, leaving 17 bases between them. CDR1 is MDHEN and CDR2 is SYDVKM in the germline V gene. The CDR3 region is CASSFRPGTTNTGELFF. The DNA of the CDR3 is TGTGCCAGCAGCTTCCGGCCCGGGACAACGAACACCGGGGAGCTGTTTTTT.

This chain connects TRBV11-3 to TRBJ1-1, with 9 bases aligning to TRBD1. The germline CDR1 and CDR2 sequences are SGHNT and YENEEA. The CDR3 consists of 15 residues. J lost 7 bases, V lost 4 bases, and 10 bases had no gene match. The chain's CDR3 is CASSSLGQGRREAFF. The CDR3 nucleotides are TGTGCCAGCAGCTCTTTGGGACAGGGCCGCCGTGAAGCTTTCTTT.

The rearrangement links TRBV6-5 to TRBJ2-6, with D perhaps TRBD2 (6 bases). V lost 5 bases and J lost 5, with 13 bases in between. The CDR3 has 15 residues. Germline loops: CDR1 MNHEY, CDR2 SVGAGI. The DNA for the CDR3 is TGTGCCAGCAGTCTAAGGGGCGGGAGGGCCAACGTCCTGACTTTC. Its protein product is CASSLRGGRANVLTF.

V usage is TRBV27 and J usage is TRBJ1-5, with D tentatively TRBD1 (6 bases). Germline V CDR1 and CDR2: MNHEY, SMNVEV (reference sequence). This CDR3 spans 16 amino acids. V lost 10 bases, J lost 2 bases, and 21 bases lay in between. The CDR3 is CATRGLGGPGNQPQHF. CDR3 DNA sequence: TGTGCCACCAGGGGTCTGGGGGGTCCAGGCAATCAGCCCCAGCATTTT.

The V gene is TRBV27, the J gene TRBJ2-7, with D possibly TRBD1 on 7 matching bases. Per germline, CDR1 MNHEY and CDR2 SMNVEV (reference sequence). The CDR3 has 15 amino acids. V was pared by 1 base and J by 7 bases, with 17 bases between. The chain's CDR3 is CASSLWSTGEAEQYF. The DNA of the CDR3 is TGTGCCAGCAGTTTATGGTCTACAGGGGAGGCAGAGCAGTACTTC.

In its sample, this clone was seen once. CDR3 region: CASSMGLAGDEQFF. The CDR3 DNA is TGTGCCAGTAGTATGGGACTAGCGGGAGATGAGCAGTTCTTC. The chain combines TRBV19 with TRBJ2-1, with TRBD2 identical over 14 bases. CDR1 is LNHDA, CDR2 SQIVND, per germline (reference sequence). The CDR3 consists of 14 residues. J gave up 8 bases and V 3 bases, and 0 bases lay outside the gene matches.

The chain links TRBV28 to TRBJ2-1; no reliable D call. This CDR3 has 12 residues. The germline V gene has CDR1 MDHEN and CDR2 SYDVKM. The ends were cut back, 6 bases at V and 0 bases at J, with 3 bases in the middle. CDR3: CASRSSYNEQFF. CDR3 coding DNA: TGTGCCAGCAGGAGCTCCTACAATGAGCAGTTCTTC.